Each of the 24 T cell receptor beta chains below was sequenced from the same sample in a study of T-cell reconstitution after alpha-beta-depleted transplantation in children. Unique molecular identifiers were built into the TCRbeta library. MiXCR was run by TCRdb on the PCR reads, yielding one entry per CDR3 protein. The profile shows 400,000 to 550,000 distinct CDR3 sequences, roughly a tenth of them singletons. Source: PBMCs, taken before TCRalphabeta/CD19-depleted stem cell transplant. These TCRs come from a child aged 2-15 years with inherited bone marrow failure, due to receive a stem cell transplant.

The chain recombines TRBV28 with TRBJ2-5; 7 bases agree with TRBD1. The germline V gene encodes CDR1 MDHEN and CDR2 SYDVKM. V shed 5 bases and J 1 base; nucleotides not matched to a gene: 10. This CDR3 has 16 residues. DNA for the CDR3: TGTGCCAGCAGTGCGCCCTGGGGACAGCGCCAAGAGACCCAGTACTTC. It encodes CASSAPWGQRQETQYF.

This clonotype was seen many times. The chain recombines TRBV28 with TRBJ2-7; D is perhaps TRBD2 (6 bases). This CDR3 region has 15 residues. Germline assignment: CDR1 MDHEN and CDR2 SYDVKM. The V and J ends lost 11 bases and 0 bases respectively, with 20 bases between them. The CDR3 DNA is TGTGCCGGCTCGGGCGGGATCAGGAGCTCCTACGAGCAGTACTTC. Translation gives CAGSGGIRSSYEQYF.

The table lists this clonotype with many counts. This chain joins TRBV5-1 and TRBJ2-5, with 8 positions matching TRBD2. Per the germline V gene, CDR1 is SGHRS and CDR2 is YFSETQ. The CDR3 is 14 residues long. After removal of 2 bases from V and 5 bases from J, the junction contained 5 bases not matched to a gene. CDR3: CASSFSGREETQYF. The CDR3 DNA reads TGCGCCAGCAGCTTCTCCGGGAGGGAGGAGACCCAGTACTTC. Full variable domain (rest looked up from reference TRBV5-1 and TRBJ2-5): KAGVTQTPRYLIKTRGQQVTLSCSPISGHRSVSWYQQTPGQGLQFLFEYFSETQRNKGNFPGRFSGRQFSNSRSEMNVSTLELGDSALYLCASSFSGREETQYFGPGTRLLVL.

There are many counts of this clonotype. This rearrangement joins TRBV6-1 to TRBJ2-3, with TRBD2 matching over 12 bases. V was clipped by 6 bases and J by 0 bases; unmatched bases: 13. This CDR3 spans 19 amino acids. Germline CDR1 is MNHNS and CDR2 is SASEGT. CDR3 in DNA: TGTGCCAGCAGCAGACTAGCGGGAGCCGCCCGGGCTAGCACAGATACGCAGTATTTT. Amino acids: CASSRLAGAARASTDTQYF.

This clonotype has a count of ten or more. The chain uses TRBV27 and TRBJ2-2; perhaps TRBD2 as D (6 bases). Germline V gene sequence: CDR1 MNHEY, CDR2 SMNVEV (reference sequence). This CDR3 has 14 amino acids. Between the trimmed V and J ends, which lost 7 bases and 6 bases, there was a span of 15 bases. DNA of the CDR3: TGTGCCAGCATAGGCCTAGCGTCAGCCGGGGAGCTGTTTTTT. Protein: CASIGLASAGELFF.

This clonotype has just a few counts. The rearrangement links TRBV13 to TRBJ2-7, with D uncertain. With 5 bases removed from V and 0 bases from J, the gap between germline ends came to 11 bases. The germline V gene encodes CDR1 PRHDT and CDR2 FYEKMQ (reference sequence). The length of the CDR3 is 14 residues. CDR3 bases: TGTGCCAGCAGCGATTCCATGACCTCCTACGAGCAGTACTTC. Protein sequence: CASSDSMTSYEQYF.

This clonotype was counted at least ten times. CDR3 loop: CAISVKGEREGPDTQYF. The DNA of the CDR3 is TGTGCCATCAGTGTCAAAGGGGAGCGGGAGGGGCCAGATACGCAGTATTTT. V gene TRBV10-3 combines with J gene TRBJ2-3, with 10 nucleotides matching TRBD2. The germline V gene encodes CDR1 ENHRY and CDR2 SYGVKD. The CDR3 totals 17 residues. With 4 bases clipped from V and 4 bases from J, the junction kept 11 bases outside the gene matches.

Turning to this clonotype: A clone one base away is much larger, so this may be a read error. This chain uses TRBV4-2 with TRBJ1-1; unclear D gene. The V and J ends lost 0 bases and 1 base respectively, with 12 bases between them. This CDR3 contains 16 residues. Germline V CDR1 and CDR2: LGHNA, YNFKEQ. In DNA form, the CDR3 reads TGTGCCAGCAGCCAAGAGTTCTCAGTGTCGAACACTGAAGCTTTCTTT. The encoded protein is CASSQEFSVSNTEAFF.

This clonotype occurred many times. The chain joins TRBV20-1 to TRBJ2-2; possibly TRBD2 for D (5 bases). This CDR3 region has 14 residues. The germline V gene encodes CDR1 DFQATT and CDR2 SNEGSKA (reference sequence). Trimming left V 3 bases short and J 6 bases short, with 14 bases between. DNA for the CDR3: TGCAGTGCTAGTAGTGGGAGTGTCGCCGGGGAGCTGTTTTTT. As protein: CSASSGSVAGELFF.

This clonotype was seen at least ten times. The chain carries TRBV11-2 and TRBJ2-1; 11 nucleotides agree with TRBD1. CDR1 and CDR2 from the germline V gene are SGHAT and FQNNGV. This CDR3 has 16 residues. J gave up 4 bases and V 5 bases, and 7 bases lay outside the gene matches. CDR3 sequence: CASSPPGQGAYNEQFF. DNA of the CDR3: TGTGCCAGCAGCCCCCCAGGACAGGGGGCTTACAATGAGCAGTTCTTC.

This clonotype has a count of ten or more. The chain joins TRBV7-2 to TRBJ1-5; a weak D match, TRBD1 (5 bases). Per the germline V gene, CDR1 is SGHTA and CDR2 is FQGNSA. Trimming shortened V by 0 bases and J by 2 bases, and 8 bases separated the two germline ends. This CDR3 spans 15 amino acids. The CDR3 spells CASSLARDGNQPQHF. CDR3 bases: TGTGCCAGCAGCTTAGCTAGGGACGGCAATCAGCCCCAGCATTTT.

This clonotype has ten or more counts. DNA for the CDR3: TGTGCCAGCAGTTTATCAGGACTAGCGGGTGACGAGCAGTACTTC. Its protein product is CASSLSGLAGDEQYF. V is TRBV28 and J is TRBJ2-7, with TRBD2 matching over 11 bases. The CDR3 consists of 15 residues. The V and J ends lost 1 base and 5 bases, in that order; junction bases with no gene match: 4. Germline assignment: CDR1 MDHEN and CDR2 SYDVKM.

This clonotype was picked up many times. The chain links TRBV4-3 to TRBJ2-6; D perhaps matches TRBD1 (6 bases). The CDR3 has 17 residues. Germline V gene sequence: CDR1 LGHNA, CDR2 YSLEER. Between the trimmed V and J ends, which lost 1 base and 0 bases, there was a span of 10 bases. The CDR3 loop reads CASSQGTAYSGANVLTF. Here the CDR3 DNA reads TGCGCCAGCAGCCAAGGGACAGCTTACTCTGGGGCCAACGTCCTGACTTTC.

Concerning this clonotype: This could be a read error, since a much larger clone is one nucleotide away. The chain uses TRBV25-1 and TRBJ2-3, with D perhaps matching TRBD2 (5 bases). CDR3 length: 16 residues. Trimming pared 3 bases from V and 7 bases from J, leaving 20 bases between. Looked up from germline, CDR1 is MGHDK and CDR2 is SYGVNS. The DNA of the CDR3 is TGTGCCAGCAGTGATCGTAACCTAGCTGTAGGGCATACGCAGTATTTT. The encoded protein is CASSDRNLAVGHTQYF.

About this clonotype itself: A much larger clone lies a single base off, so this may be a read error. V and J are TRBV6-1 and TRBJ1-5; the D gene is possibly TRBD1 (6 bases). Germline V lookup: CDR1 MNHNS, CDR2 SASEGT. V lost 7 bases to trimming and J lost 8 bases, with 21 bases between them. The CDR3 covers 15 residues. In DNA, the CDR3 is TGTGCCAGCAACCTTGAGAAGGGGACAAATGAGCCCCAGCATTTT. Its protein product is CASNLEKGTNEPQHF.

The gene calls are TRBV5-1 and TRBJ2-2; 7 nucleotides match TRBD1. The CDR3 contains 17 residues. V dropped 1 base and J dropped 5; count of bases not matched to a gene: 11. The V gene's germline CDR1 is SGHRS and CDR2 YFSETQ. This CDR3 reads CASSLYQGQISTGELFF. The CDR3 DNA reads TGCGCCAGCAGCTTGTACCAGGGACAGATTTCAACCGGGGAGCTGTTTTTT.

The chain carries TRBV3-1 and TRBJ2-1; 13 bases match TRBD2. This CDR3 region has 17 residues. V shed 2 bases, J shed 7 bases, and the junction held 8 bases outside the gene matches. CDR1 is LGHDT and CDR2 is YNNKEL in the germline V gene (reference sequence). Written as DNA, the CDR3 is TGTGCCAGCAGCCAAACTAGCGGGAGGGTGAGGAGTAATGAGCAGTTCTTC. Residues: CASSQTSGRVRSNEQFF.

There are many counts of this clonotype. V is TRBV4-2 and J is TRBJ2-7; 7 bases align to TRBD2. Germline CDR1 reads LGHNA; CDR2 reads YNFKEQ. The CDR3 has 16 residues. Germline trimming cut 3 bases from V and 0 bases from J; bases unmatched to any gene: 8. This CDR3 is CASSQYGRPSSYEQYF. The CDR3 nucleotides are TGTGCCAGCAGCCAGTACGGGAGGCCCAGCTCCTACGAGCAGTACTTC.

The V call is TRBV20-1, the J call TRBJ1-3; tentative D call: TRBD1 (5 bases). Per the germline V gene, CDR1 is DFQATT and CDR2 is SNEGSKA (reference sequence). Trimming removed 2 bases from V and 4 bases from J, with 15 bases in between. CDR3 length: 15 amino acids. The CDR3: CSARPTVVVGNTIYF. As DNA, the CDR3 is TGCAGTGCTAGACCGACAGTGGTGGTCGGAAACACCATATATTTT.

Points on this clonotype: With a much larger clone just one base away, this may be a read error. The chain is built from TRBV27 and TRBJ2-3, with a weak D call TRBD2 (6 bases). This CDR3 has 17 amino acids. Looked up from germline, CDR1 is MNHEY and CDR2 is SMNVEV (reference sequence). The CDR3 coding sequence is TGTGCCAGCAGTTTAGCTTTTGCGGGACGGTACACAGATCCGCAGTATTTT. Its translation is CASSLAFAGRYTDPQYF.

At least ten counts were recorded for this clonotype. V is TRBV27 and J is TRBJ2-3, with 7 bases fitting TRBD2. CDR3 length: 17 residues. Unmatched junction bases numbered 10, after V lost 3 bases and J lost 1 base. Germline V CDR1 and CDR2: MNHEY, SMNVEV (reference sequence). CDR3 residues: CASSFLSGGRGTDTQYF. The CDR3 DNA reads as TGTGCCAGCAGTTTCTTATCCGGAGGGAGGGGCACAGATACGCAGTATTTT.

Ten or more counts support this clonotype. V gene TRBV6-2 or TRBV6-3 combines with J gene TRBJ2-5; D is uncertain. Looked up from germline, CDR1 is MNHEY and CDR2 is SVGEGT. Between the trimmed V and J ends, which lost 7 bases and 5 bases, there was a span of 11 bases. The CDR3 has 12 residues. DNA for the CDR3: TGTGCCAGCAATACATGGTTGGAGACCCAGTACTTC. It codes for CASNTWLETQYF.

This clonotype was observed a few times. The chain combines TRBV20-1 with TRBJ2-1; TRBD2 matches at 8 bases. Germline values: CDR1 DFQATT, CDR2 SNEGSKA (reference sequence). The CDR3 length is 16 residues. The J segment lost 1 base and the V segment lost 6 bases, leaving 11 bases of the junction unmatched. CDR3 residues: CSARNRLALSYNEQFF. CDR3 in DNA: TGCAGTGCCAGAAATCGACTAGCGCTATCCTACAATGAGCAGTTCTTC.

Points on this clonotype: Since a much larger clone is just one base distant, this may be a read error. The chain recombines TRBV5-1 with TRBJ1-2; 8 nucleotides line up with TRBD1. CDR3 length equals 14 residues. V was pared by 3 bases and J by 3 bases, with 4 bases of the junction left unmatched. The V gene's germline CDR1 is SGHRS and CDR2 YFSETQ. This CDR3 is CASSSTGADYGYTF. The CDR3 bases are TGCGCCAGCAGCTCGACAGGGGCTGACTATGGCTACACCTTC.